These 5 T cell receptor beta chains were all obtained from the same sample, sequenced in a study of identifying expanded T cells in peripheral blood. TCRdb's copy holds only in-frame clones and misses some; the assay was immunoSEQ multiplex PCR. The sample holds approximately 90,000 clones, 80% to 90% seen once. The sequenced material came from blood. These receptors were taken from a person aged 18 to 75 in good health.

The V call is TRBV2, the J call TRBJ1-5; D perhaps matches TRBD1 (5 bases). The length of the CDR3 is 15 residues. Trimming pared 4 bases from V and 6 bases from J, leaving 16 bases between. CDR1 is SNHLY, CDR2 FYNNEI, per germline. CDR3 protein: CASSGGQGRGQPQHF. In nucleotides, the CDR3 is TGTGCCAGCAGTGGAGGGCAGGGCCGAGGTCAGCCCCAGCATTTT.

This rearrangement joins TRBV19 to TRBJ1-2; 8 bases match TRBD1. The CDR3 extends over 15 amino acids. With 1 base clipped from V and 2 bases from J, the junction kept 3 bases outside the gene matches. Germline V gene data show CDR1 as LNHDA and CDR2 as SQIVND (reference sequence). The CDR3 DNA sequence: TGTGCCAGTAGTATAGGGGGACAGGAAAACTATGGCTACACCTTC. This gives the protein CASSIGGQENYGYTF. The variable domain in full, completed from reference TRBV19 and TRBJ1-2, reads DGGITQSPKYLFRKEGQNVTLSCEQNLNHDAMYWYRQDPGQGLRLIYYSQIVNDFQKGDIAEGYSVSREKKESFPLTVTSAQKNPTAFYLCASSIGGQENYGYTFGSGTRLTVV.

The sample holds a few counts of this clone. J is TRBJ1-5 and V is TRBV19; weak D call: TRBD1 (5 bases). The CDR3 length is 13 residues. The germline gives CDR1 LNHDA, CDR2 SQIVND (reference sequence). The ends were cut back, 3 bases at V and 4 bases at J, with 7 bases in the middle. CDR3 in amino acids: CASSMTVNQPQHF. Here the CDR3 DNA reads TGTGCCAGTAGTATGACAGTGAATCAGCCCCAGCATTTT. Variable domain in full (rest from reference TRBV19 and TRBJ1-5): DGGITQSPKYLFRKEGQNVTLSCEQNLNHDAMYWYRQDPGQGLRLIYYSQIVNDFQKGDIAEGYSVSREKKESFPLTVTSAQKNPTAFYLCASSMTVNQPQHFGDGTRLSIL.

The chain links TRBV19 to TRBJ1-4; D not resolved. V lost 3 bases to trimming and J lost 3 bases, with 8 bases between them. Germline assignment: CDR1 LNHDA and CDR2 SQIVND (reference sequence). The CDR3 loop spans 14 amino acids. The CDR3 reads CASSMEGANEKLFF. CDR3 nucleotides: TGTGCCAGTAGTATGGAGGGTGCTAATGAAAAACTGTTTTTT.

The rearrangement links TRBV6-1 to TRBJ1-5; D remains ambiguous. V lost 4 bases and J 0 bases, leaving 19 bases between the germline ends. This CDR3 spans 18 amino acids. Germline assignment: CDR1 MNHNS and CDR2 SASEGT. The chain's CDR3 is CASSGLRTRLYSNQPQHF. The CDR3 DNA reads TGTGCCAGCAGTGGACTTAGGACCCGACTTTATAGCAATCAGCCCCAGCATTTT.